Below are 3 T cell receptor beta chains sequenced from a single sample in a study of CD8+ T cells in alopecia areata. Markers including CD4, CD8alpha, NKG2D and NKG2ACE guided sorting of pooled cutaneous lymph node cells. Investigators isolated RNA and reverse transcribed it into cDNA to act as the sequencing template. Assay: immunoSEQ multiplex PCR; the TCRdb copy retains only in-frame clones and omits some. The counts give around 300,000 clones, none of them seen only once; 1.2% is held by the top ten. Sequences were obtained from CD4+ T cells sorted from a lymph node. These receptors were collected from a C3H/HeJ mouse with alopecia areata. The strain is characterized by the MHC haplotype H2-k.

In the case of this clone: Genes here carry mouse names. The read stops 4 residues short of the end of the CDR3; the missing end is completed from the germline J gene. Other DNA sequences from this sample encode an identical CDR3 as well. The rearrangement links TRBV5 to TRBJ2-1, with 8 bases identical to TRBD1. CDR1 is LGHNA, CDR2 YNLKQL, per germline (reference sequence). The CDR3 consists of 14 residues. The J segment lost 4 bases and the V segment lost 4 bases, leaving 3 bases of the junction unmatched. The CDR3 sequence is CASSRDRGYAEQFF. The DNA read from the CDR3 is TGTGCCAGCAGCCGAGACAGGGGATATGCT.

Note on this clone: Gene labels here are mouse ones. Coverage ceases 4 residues before the CDR3 finishes, and the germline J gene fills in the end. Other DNA sequences within the sample encode an identical CDR3. This chain links TRBV1 with TRBJ2-5, with TRBD1 matching 9 bases. Germline CDR1 and CDR2: NSQYPW and LRSPGD (reference sequence). The CDR3 consists of 15 residues. The CDR3 spells CTCSADRDREDTQYF. CDR3 DNA (partial): TGCACCTGCAGTGCAGACCGGGACAGGGAAGAC.

Worth noting for this clone: The gene symbols are mouse symbols. From the germline J gene comes the end of the CDR3, since the read stops 4 residues before it. V gene TRBV31 combines with J gene TRBJ2-2; 10 bases align to TRBD1. This CDR3 comprises 15 residues. Trimming cost V 3 bases and J 4 bases; bases outside gene matches: 5. Per the germline V gene, CDR1 is GKSSPN and CDR2 is SITVG. This CDR3 is CAWSSGTGVTGQLYF. The sequenced CDR3 bases are TGTGCCTGGAGCTCCGGGACAGGGGTCACCGGG.